These 16 T cell receptor beta chains were all obtained from the same sample, sequenced in a study of blood T cells in healthy people across ages. The authors ran a second PCR of 7 to 11 cycles using a sample-barcoded 5' primer and a J-beta primer mix. Via MiXCR, TCRdb re-called the 5' RACE reads, giving one row per CDR3 protein. The data show 660,000 or so distinct CDR3 sequences, with approximately 59% seen just once and over 30% held by the top ten. The sequenced sample was blood. The receptor set was obtained from a man in his sixties in good health.

The V gene is TRBV25-1, the J gene TRBJ2-3; D not resolved. Germline CDR1 is MGHDK and CDR2 is SYGVNS. Trimming pared 7 bases from V and 6 bases from J, leaving 11 bases between. The CDR3 spans 12 residues. This chain's CDR3 is CASTLLGDTQYF. The CDR3 DNA sequence: TGTGCCAGCACCCTGCTGGGGGATACGCAGTATTTT.

The chain carries TRBV7-2 and TRBJ1-5; the match to TRBD1 covers 9 bases. The germline CDR1 and CDR2 sequences are SGHTA and FQGNSA. This CDR3 is 15 amino acids long. The V gene end was trimmed by 4 bases and the J gene end by 5 bases; junction bases not matched to a gene: 6. The DNA for the CDR3 is TGTGCCAGCAGCTGGGACAGGGCGGTGGATCAGCCCCAGCATTTT. Translating it yields CASSWDRAVDQPQHF.

CDR3: CASSQTGGLYNEQYF. The CDR3 bases are TGTGCCAGCAGTCAGACAGGGGGCTTATACAATGAGCAGTACTTC. V usage is TRBV6-5 and J usage is TRBJ2-1, with 10 bases aligning to TRBD1. The J call is in doubt because the DNA end fits TRBJ2-7 better. In germline, CDR1 is MNHEY, CDR2 SVGAGI. The length of the CDR3 is 15 residues.

The J gene is TRBJ2-1, the V gene TRBV20-1; 12 positions match TRBD2. The length of the CDR3 is 15 residues. V dropped 6 bases and J dropped 6; count of bases not matched to a gene: 9. Per the germline V gene, CDR1 is DFQATT and CDR2 is SNEGSKA (reference sequence). This CDR3 reads CSAETSGGSPNEQFF. The CDR3 bases are TGCAGTGCCGAAACTAGCGGGGGGTCTCCCAATGAGCAGTTCTTC.

The chain employs TRBV20-1 and TRBJ2-5; 14 bases agree with TRBD2. Germline CDR1 is DFQATT and CDR2 is SNEGSKA (reference sequence). CDR3 length equals 13 residues. For the CDR3, the DNA is TGCAGAGCCGGGACTAGCGGGGGAGAGACCCAGTACTTC. This sequence encodes CRAGTSGGETQYF.

A single count supports this clonotype. The V gene is TRBV2, the J gene TRBJ2-7, with 11 bases aligning to TRBD2. The better agreement between TRBJ2-5 and the DNA end casts doubt on the J call. The CDR3 length is 15 residues. Germline assignment: CDR1 SNHLY and CDR2 FYNNEI. CDR3 coding DNA: TGTGCCAGCAGTGAAACTAGCGGGGGCGGGAAGACCCAGTACTTC. Translated, it gives CASSETSGGGKTQYF.

The V call is TRBV20-1, the J call TRBJ2-7; TRBD2 is a possible D gene (6 bases). Deletions cut 4 bases from V and 2 bases from J, with 15 bases between. This CDR3 comprises 14 residues. Germline V gene data show CDR1 as DFQATT and CDR2 as SNEGSKA (reference sequence). The CDR3 DNA reads TGCAGTGCTACCAATCCGGGAGAAGCCTACGAGCAGTACTTC. Amino acids: CSATNPGEAYEQYF.

The V gene is TRBV27, the J gene TRBJ1-2; perhaps TRBD1 as D (5 bases). V was shortened by 2 bases and J by 8 bases, with 15 bases between the two germline ends. Germline lookup yields CDR1 MNHEY and CDR2 SMNVEV (reference sequence). The CDR3 consists of 14 residues. CDR3 sequence: CASSLSRDFFGYTF. The CDR3 DNA is TGTGCCAGCAGTTTAAGCAGGGACTTCTTCGGCTACACCTTC.

The rearrangement uses TRBV6-2 or TRBV6-3 and TRBJ1-1, with 7 bases matching TRBD1. The V and J ends lost 6 bases and 3 bases, in that order; junction bases with no gene match: 4. This CDR3 contains 13 residues. Germline V gives CDR1 MNHEY, CDR2 SVGEGT. The CDR3 DNA is TGTGCCAGCAGGAACAGGGGCGACACTGAAGCTTTCTTT. This encodes CASRNRGDTEAFF.

This sequence joins TRBV20-1 and TRBJ2-5; TRBD1 matches at 9 bases. This CDR3 is built from 16 residues. The germline V gene has CDR1 DFQATT and CDR2 SNEGSKA (reference sequence). V shed 6 bases and J 1 base; nucleotides not matched to a gene: 12. The CDR3 DNA follows: TGCAGTGCGAACCGGGACAGGGAACGGTTCCAAGAGACCCAGTACTTC. Its translation is CSANRDRERFQETQYF.

V usage is TRBV4-2 and J usage is TRBJ1-2; D uncertain. The germline V and J ends were trimmed by 0 bases and 2 bases, with 13 bases remaining between them. Per the germline V gene, CDR1 is LGHNA and CDR2 is YNFKEQ. The CDR3 sequence is 16 residues long. CDR3 DNA sequence: TGTGCCAGCAGCCAAGATCAGGCAGAAAGAAACTATGGCTACACCTTC. Amino acid sequence: CASSQDQAERNYGYTF.

This clonotype was counted between two and nine times. The chain recombines TRBV5-1 with TRBJ2-1; the D is unclear. From germline, CDR1 is SGHRS and CDR2 YFSETQ. The CDR3 consists of 14 residues. The V end was cut by 0 bases, the J end by 6 bases, with 10 bases between. The CDR3, as DNA: TGCGCCAGCAGCTTGGGTACGCAACTCAATGAGCAGTTCTTC. Residues: CASSLGTQLNEQFF.

V gene TRBV15 combines with J gene TRBJ2-1; D is unclear. The DNA end is a closer match to TRBJ2-7, so the J assignment may be wrong. Germline V gene lookup returns CDR1 LNHNV and CDR2 YYDKDF (reference sequence). CDR3 length: 15 amino acids. The CDR3 sequence is CATSRGRSSYNEQYF. The CDR3 DNA follows: TGTGCCACCAGCAGAGGACGGAGCTCCTACAATGAGCAGTACTTC.

This clonotype was detected a few times. The V gene is TRBV7-9, the J gene TRBJ2-5, with 8 bases matching TRBD1. Germline CDR1 and CDR2: SEHNR and FQNEAQ (reference sequence). J was trimmed by 5 bases and V by 2 bases; bases with no gene match: 10. The CDR3 sequence is 16 residues long. The CDR3 DNA follows: TGTGCCAGCAGCTTACCCAGGACAGGGTCTCGGGAGACCCAGTACTTC. Its translation: CASSLPRTGSRETQYF.

The chain combines TRBV20-1 with TRBJ1-5; D gene uncertain. The CDR3 runs 12 residues. Germline V gene sequence: CDR1 DFQATT, CDR2 SNEGSKA (reference sequence). Trimming took 6 bases from V and 2 from J, leaving 8 bases between them. CDR3 sequence reads: CSATSGNQPQHF. The CDR3 DNA sequence: TGCAGTGCCACTAGCGGCAATCAGCCCCAGCATTTT.

The CDR3 DNA follows: TGTGCCAGCAGTGAGGTGACGGGAGCGGCCTACGAGCAGTACTTC. It is translated as CASSEVTGAAYEQYF. The chain links TRBV6-1 to TRBJ2-7, with a weak D call TRBD2 (6 bases). V lost 3 bases to trimming and J lost 2 bases, with 14 bases between them. Germline CDR1 reads MNHNS; CDR2 reads SASEGT. This CDR3 region has 15 residues.